This entry describes one T cell receptor beta chain. Antigen specificity is unknown. The second PCR ran roughly 6 to 11 cycles with a sample-barcoded 5' primer and J-beta primers. There were at least 2.5 million CDR3-containing paired-end reads obtained from each sample. One entry per CDR3 protein results from TCRdb running MiXCR on the 5' RACE reads. The sample includes just under 550,000 distinct CDR3 sequences, about 24% of them seen just once. The data were taken from a study of blood T cells in healthy people across ages. The germline gives CDR1 SGHNT, CDR2 YENEEA. The CDR3 totals 16 residues. Unmatched junction bases numbered 5, after V lost 0 bases and J lost 4 bases. Study conclusions and caveats: Greater diversity and more naive CD4+ cells were seen in long-lived donors than in aged donors. Measured against age, TCR beta diversity per million T cells decreased in a roughly linear manner.

Another study also made use of these data, one on T cells of mothers and their children. That report adds: Slightly higher overlap, not significant, was seen in related mother-child pairs than in unrelated pairs.

Sequencing was carried out using blood. The gene calls are TRBV11-3 and TRBJ2-1; TRBD1 agrees at 8 bases. The TCR was taken from a boy younger than 18 in good health. The CDR3 reads CASSLDGRQGYNEQFF. In nucleotides, the CDR3 is TGTGCCAGCAGCTTAGATGGGCGACAGGGGTACAATGAGCAGTTCTTC.